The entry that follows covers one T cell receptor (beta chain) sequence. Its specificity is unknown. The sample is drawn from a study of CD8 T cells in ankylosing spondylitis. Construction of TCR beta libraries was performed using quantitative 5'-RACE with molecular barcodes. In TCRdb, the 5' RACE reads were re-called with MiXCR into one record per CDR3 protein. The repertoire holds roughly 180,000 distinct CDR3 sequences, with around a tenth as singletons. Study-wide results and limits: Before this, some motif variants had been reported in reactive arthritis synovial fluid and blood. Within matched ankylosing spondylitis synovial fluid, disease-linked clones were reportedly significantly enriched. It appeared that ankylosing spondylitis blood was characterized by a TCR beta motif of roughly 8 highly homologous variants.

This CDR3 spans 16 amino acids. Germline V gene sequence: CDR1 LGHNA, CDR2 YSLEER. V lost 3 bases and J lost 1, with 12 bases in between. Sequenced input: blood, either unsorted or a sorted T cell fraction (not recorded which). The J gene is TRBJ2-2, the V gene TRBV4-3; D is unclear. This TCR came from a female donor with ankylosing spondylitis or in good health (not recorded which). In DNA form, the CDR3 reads TGCGCCAGCAGCCATCACTCTAACCTGAACACCGGGGAGCTGTTTTTT. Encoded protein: CASSHHSNLNTGELFF.